The clone carrying this TCR beta chain was picked up many times. Antigen unknown. PCR was performed a second time for 7 to 11 cycles using a sample-barcoded 5' primer and a J-beta primer mix. TCRdb re-analysed the 5' RACE reads in MiXCR, keeping a single row per CDR3 protein. The sample holds 850,000 to 1,000,000 distinct CDR3 sequences, 45% to 60% seen once. With 0 bases removed from V and 0 bases from J, the gap between germline ends came to 8 bases. The CDR3 has 15 amino acids. CDR1 and CDR2 from the germline V gene are SGHRS and YFSETQ. Each sample gave at least 6.5 million isolated PBMCs. The sample belongs to a study of blood T cells in healthy people across ages. Whole-study results and caveats: Measured against age, TCR beta diversity per million T cells decreased in a roughly linear manner. A strong correlation between TCR beta diversity and naive T cell percentage was seen.

This clonotype was sampled from a woman in her sixties in good health. The material sequenced was blood. V usage is TRBV5-1 and J usage is TRBJ2-3, with D possibly called TRBD1 or TRBD2 (5 bases each). The CDR3 here is CASSLVGDSTDTQYF. Written as DNA, the CDR3 is TGCGCCAGCAGCTTGGTGGGGGATAGCACAGATACGCAGTATTTT.